This T cell receptor beta chain was captured by sequencing in a study of T cells in Graves' hyperthyroidism and ophthalmopathy. It was considered stable Graves' hyperthyroidism when ophthalmopathy did not progress within 18 months. On the basis of clinical symptoms, serum thyroxine and TRAb, thyroid ultrasound and orbital computed tomography, diagnoses were made. The authors took PBMCs from roughly 10 ml fresh peripheral blood. The CDR3 spans 17 residues. Per the germline V gene, CDR1 is SGDLS and CDR2 is YYNGEE. Trimming took off 0 bases at V and 0 bases at J, with 13 bases between the two ends. The CDR3 regions of TCR beta were amplified from RNA transcripts. During a first-round RT-PCR of the TCR CDR3, the HTBI primer set was used. A single record per CDR3 protein comes from TCRdb applying MiXCR to the multiplex PCR reads. The sample consists of roughly 840,000 distinct CDR3 sequences, 35% to 45% of them appearing once.

This clonotype has more than one count but fewer than ten. V is TRBV9 and J is TRBJ1-3; a weak D match, TRBD1 (6 bases). The clonotype was recovered from a man between 18 and 35 years old with Graves' hyperthyroidism. The specimen was blood. The CDR3 is CASSVDSGANSGNTIYF. CDR3 sequence (DNA): TGTGCCAGCAGCGTAGATTCAGGGGCCAACTCTGGAAACACCATATATTTT.